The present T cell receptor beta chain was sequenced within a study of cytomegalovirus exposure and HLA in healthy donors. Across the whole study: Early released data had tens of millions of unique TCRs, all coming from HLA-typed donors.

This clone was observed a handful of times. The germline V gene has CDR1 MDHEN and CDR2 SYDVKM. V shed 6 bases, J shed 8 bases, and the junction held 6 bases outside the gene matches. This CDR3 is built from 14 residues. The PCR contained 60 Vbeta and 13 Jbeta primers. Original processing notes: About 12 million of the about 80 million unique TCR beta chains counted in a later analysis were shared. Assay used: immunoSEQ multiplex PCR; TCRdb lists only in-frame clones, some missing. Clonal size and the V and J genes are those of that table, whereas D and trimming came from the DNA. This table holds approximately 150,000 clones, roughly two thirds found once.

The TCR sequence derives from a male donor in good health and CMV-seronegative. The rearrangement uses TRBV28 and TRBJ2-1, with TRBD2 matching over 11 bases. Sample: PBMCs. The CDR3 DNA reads TGTGCCAGCAGCCCGACTAGCGGGGCAGATGAGCAGTTCTTC. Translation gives CASSPTSGADEQFF.